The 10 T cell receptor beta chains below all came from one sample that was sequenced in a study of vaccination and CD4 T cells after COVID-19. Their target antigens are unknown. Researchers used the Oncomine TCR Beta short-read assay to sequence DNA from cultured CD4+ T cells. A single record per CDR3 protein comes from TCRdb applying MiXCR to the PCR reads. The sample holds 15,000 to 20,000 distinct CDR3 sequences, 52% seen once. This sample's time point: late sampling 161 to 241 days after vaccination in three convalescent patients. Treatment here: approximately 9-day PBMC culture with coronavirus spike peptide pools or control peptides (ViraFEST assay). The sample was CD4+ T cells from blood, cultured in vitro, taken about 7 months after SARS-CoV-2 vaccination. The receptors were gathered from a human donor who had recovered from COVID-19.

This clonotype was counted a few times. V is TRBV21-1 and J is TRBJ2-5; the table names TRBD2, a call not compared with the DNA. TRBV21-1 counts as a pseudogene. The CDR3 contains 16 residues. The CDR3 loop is CASMEGRGGPDETQYF. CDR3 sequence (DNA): TGTGCCAGCATGGAGGGGCGGGGGGGCCCGGACGAGACCCAGTACTTC.

The DNA of the CDR3 is TGTGCCAGCAGCCTTACAGGCGCCTCTAACTATGGCTACACCTTC. Translated: CASSLTGASNYGYTF. This sequence joins TRBV7-3 and TRBJ1-2; D perhaps matches TRBD1 (5 bases). Between the trimmed V and J ends, which lost 5 bases and 0 bases, there was a span of 13 bases. This CDR3 has 15 amino acids. The germline V gene encodes CDR1 SGHTA and CDR2 FQGTGA. Complete variable domain (other parts from reference TRBV7-3 and TRBJ1-2): GAGVSQTPSNKVTEKGKYVELRCDPISGHTALYWYRQSLGQGPEFLIYFQGTGAADDSGLPNDRFFAVRPEGSVSTLKIQRTERGDSAVYLCASSLTGASNYGYTFGSGTRLTVV.

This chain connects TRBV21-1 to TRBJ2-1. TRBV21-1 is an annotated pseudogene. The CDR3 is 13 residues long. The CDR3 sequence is CASSKVQYNEQFF. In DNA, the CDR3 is TGTGCCAGCAGCAAAGTGCAGTACAATGAGCAGTTCTTC.

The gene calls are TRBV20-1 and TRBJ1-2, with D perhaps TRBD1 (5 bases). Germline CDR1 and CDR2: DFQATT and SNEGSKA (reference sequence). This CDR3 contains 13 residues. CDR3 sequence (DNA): TGCAGCGGGAACCGGGACGGCGACGCTGGCTACACCTTC. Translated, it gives CSGNRDGDAGYTF.

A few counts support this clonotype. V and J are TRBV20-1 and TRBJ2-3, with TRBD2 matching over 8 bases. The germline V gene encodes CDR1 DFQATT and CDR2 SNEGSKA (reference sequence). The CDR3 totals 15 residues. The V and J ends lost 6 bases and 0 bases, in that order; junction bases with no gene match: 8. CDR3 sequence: CSATRLATSTDTQYF. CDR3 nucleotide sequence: TGCAGTGCCACAAGACTAGCGACTAGCACAGATACGCAGTATTTT.

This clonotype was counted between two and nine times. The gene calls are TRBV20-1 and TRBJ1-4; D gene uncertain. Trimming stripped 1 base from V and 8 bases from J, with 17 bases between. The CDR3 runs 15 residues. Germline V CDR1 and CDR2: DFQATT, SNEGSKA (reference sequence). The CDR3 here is CSARAPGRVGEKLFF. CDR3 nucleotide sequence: TGCAGTGCTAGAGCCCCGGGGAGGGTCGGGGAAAAACTGTTTTTT.

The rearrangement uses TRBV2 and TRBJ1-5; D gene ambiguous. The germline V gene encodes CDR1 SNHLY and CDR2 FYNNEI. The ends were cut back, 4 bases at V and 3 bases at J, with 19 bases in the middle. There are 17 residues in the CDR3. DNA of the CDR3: TGTGCCAGCAGTGGAAGGAGACAAACCCTGTCCAATCAGCCCCAGCATTTT. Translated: CASSGRRQTLSNQPQHF.

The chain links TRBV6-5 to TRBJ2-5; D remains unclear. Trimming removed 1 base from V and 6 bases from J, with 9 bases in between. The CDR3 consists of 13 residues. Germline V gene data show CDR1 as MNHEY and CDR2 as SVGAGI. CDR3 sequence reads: CASSYLLGQTQYF. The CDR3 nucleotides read TGTGCCAGCAGTTACTTGCTCGGACAGACCCAGTACTTC.

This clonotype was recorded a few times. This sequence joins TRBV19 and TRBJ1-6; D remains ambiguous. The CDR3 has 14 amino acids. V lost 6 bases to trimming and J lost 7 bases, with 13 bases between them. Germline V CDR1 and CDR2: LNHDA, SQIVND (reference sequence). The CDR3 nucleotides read TGTGCCAGTAGCCTGGTGAGCAACAATTCACCCCTCCACTTT. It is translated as CASSLVSNNSPLHF.

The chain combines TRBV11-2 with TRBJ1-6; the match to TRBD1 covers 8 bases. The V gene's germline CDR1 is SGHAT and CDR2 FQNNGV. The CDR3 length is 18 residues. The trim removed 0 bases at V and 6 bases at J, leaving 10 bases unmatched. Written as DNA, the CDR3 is TGTGCCAGCAGCTTAGATCGAAGACAGGGGCTTCTTAATTCACCCCTCCACTTT. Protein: CASSLDRRQGLLNSPLHF.